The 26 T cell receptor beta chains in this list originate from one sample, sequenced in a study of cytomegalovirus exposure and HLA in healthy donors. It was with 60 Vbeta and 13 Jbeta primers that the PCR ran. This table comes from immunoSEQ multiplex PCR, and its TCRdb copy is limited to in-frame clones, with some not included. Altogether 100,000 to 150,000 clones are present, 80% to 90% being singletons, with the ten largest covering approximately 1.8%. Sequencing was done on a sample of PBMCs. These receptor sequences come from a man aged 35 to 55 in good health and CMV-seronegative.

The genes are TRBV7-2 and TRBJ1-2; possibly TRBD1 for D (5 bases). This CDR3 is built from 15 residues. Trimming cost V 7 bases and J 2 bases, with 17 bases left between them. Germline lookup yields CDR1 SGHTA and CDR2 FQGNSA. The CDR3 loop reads CASTKQASENYGYTF. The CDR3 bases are TGTGCCAGCACAAAACAGGCTTCGGAGAACTATGGCTACACCTTC.

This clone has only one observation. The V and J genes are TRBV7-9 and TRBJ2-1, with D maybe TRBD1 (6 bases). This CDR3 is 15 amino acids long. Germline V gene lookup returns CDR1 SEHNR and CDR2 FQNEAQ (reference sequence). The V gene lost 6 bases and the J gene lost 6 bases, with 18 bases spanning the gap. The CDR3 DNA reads TGTGCCAGCAGGAAAGGGGGTCTTGCCTCCAATGAGCAGTTCTTC. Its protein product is CASRKGGLASNEQFF.

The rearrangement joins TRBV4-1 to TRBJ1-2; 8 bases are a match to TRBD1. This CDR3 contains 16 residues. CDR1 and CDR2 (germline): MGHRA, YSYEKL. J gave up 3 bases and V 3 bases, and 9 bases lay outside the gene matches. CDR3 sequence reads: CASSQPEKQGDYGYTF. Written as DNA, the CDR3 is TGCGCCAGCAGCCAGCCCGAAAAACAGGGGGACTATGGCTACACCTTC.

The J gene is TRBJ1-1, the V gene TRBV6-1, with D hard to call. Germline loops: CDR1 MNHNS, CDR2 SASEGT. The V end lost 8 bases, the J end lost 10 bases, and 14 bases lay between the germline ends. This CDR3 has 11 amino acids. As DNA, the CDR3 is TGTGCCAGCGGTTGGAGGGATGGAGCTTTCTTT. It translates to CASGWRDGAFF.

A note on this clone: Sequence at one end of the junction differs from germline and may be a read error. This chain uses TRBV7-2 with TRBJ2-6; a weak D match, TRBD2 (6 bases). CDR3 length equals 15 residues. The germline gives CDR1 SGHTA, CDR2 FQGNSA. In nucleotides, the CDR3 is TGTGCCAGCAGCTTAGTAGGGACTGGGGCCAACGGCCTGACTTTC. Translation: CASSLVGTGANGLTF.

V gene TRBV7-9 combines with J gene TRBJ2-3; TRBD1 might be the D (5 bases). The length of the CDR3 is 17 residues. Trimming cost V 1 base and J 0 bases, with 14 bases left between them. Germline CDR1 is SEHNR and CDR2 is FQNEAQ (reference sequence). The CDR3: CASSLEVPGISTDTQYF. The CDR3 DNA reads TGTGCCAGCAGCTTAGAGGTTCCAGGGATTAGCACAGATACGCAGTATTTT.

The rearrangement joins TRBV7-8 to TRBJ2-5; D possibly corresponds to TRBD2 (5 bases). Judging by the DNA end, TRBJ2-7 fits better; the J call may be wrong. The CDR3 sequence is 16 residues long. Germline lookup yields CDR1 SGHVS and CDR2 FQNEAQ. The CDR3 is CASSLARAASSYEQYF. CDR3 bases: TGTGCCAGCAGCTTAGCGCGGGCGGCCAGCTCCTACGAGCAGTACTTC.

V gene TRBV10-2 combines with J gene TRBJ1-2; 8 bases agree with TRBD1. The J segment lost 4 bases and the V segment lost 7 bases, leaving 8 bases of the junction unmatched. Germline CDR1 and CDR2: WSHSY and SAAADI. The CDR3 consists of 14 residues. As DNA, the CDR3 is TGCGCCAGCAAATCCAGGGGGCTCAGCTATGGCTACACCTTC. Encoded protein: CASKSRGLSYGYTF.

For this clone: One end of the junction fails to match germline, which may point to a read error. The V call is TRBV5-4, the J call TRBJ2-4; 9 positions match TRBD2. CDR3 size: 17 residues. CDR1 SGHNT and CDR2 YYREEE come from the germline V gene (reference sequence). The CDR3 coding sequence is TGTGCCAGCAGCCCCCCCGGTGGGGGCGGGGGGGTAAACAGTCAGTACTTC. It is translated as CASSPPGGGGGVNSQYF. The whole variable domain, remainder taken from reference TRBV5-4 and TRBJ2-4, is ETGVTQSPTHLIKTRGQQVTLRCSSQSGHNTVSWYQQALGQGPQFIFQYYREEENGRGNFPPRFSGLQFPNYSSELNVNALELDDSALYLCASSPPGGGGGVNSQYFGAGTRLSVL.

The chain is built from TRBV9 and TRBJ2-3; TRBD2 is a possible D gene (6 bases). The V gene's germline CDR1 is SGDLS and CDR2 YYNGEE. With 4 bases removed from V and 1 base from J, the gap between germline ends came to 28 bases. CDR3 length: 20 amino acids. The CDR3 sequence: CASSHPSGGSRSIRTDTQYF. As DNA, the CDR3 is TGTGCCAGCAGCCATCCGTCCGGGGGTTCTAGGTCCATTCGCACAGATACGCAGTATTTT.

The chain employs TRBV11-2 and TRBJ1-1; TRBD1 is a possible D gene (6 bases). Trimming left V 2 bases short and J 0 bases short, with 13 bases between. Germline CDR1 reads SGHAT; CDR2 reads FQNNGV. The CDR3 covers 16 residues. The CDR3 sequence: CASSLWATGLNTEAFF. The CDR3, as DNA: TGTGCCAGCAGCTTATGGGCGACAGGTTTGAACACTGAAGCTTTCTTT.

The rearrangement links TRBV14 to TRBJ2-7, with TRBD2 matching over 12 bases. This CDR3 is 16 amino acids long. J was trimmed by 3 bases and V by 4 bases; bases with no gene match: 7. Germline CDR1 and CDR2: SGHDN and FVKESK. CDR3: CASSLKTSGRVYEQYF. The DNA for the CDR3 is TGTGCCAGCAGCCTGAAGACTAGCGGGAGAGTCTACGAGCAGTACTTC.

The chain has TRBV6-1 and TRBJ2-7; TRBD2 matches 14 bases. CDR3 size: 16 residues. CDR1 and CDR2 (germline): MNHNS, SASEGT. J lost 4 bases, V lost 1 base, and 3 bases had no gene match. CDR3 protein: CASSEGTSGGWYEQYF. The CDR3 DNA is TGTGCCAGCAGTGAAGGGACTAGCGGGGGGTGGTACGAGCAGTACTTC.

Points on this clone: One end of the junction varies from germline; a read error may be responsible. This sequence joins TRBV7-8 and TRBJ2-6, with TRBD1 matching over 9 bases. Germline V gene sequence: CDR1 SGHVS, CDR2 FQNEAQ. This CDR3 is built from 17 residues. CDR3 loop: CASSFRDRATGANGLTF. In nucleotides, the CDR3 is TGTGCCAGCAGCTTCCGGGACAGGGCCACTGGGGCCAACGGCCTGACTTTC.

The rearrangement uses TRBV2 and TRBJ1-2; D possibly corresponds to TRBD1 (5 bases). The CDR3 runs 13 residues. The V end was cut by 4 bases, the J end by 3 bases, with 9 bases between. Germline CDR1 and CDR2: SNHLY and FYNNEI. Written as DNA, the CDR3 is TGTGCCAGCAGTGGGCAGGGCTACTATGGCTACACCTTC. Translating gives CASSGQGYYGYTF.

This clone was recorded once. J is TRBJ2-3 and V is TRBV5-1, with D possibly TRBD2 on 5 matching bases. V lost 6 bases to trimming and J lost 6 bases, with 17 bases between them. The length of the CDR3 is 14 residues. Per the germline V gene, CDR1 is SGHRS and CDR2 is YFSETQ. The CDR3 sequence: CASNSGIARDTQYF. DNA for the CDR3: TGCGCCAGCAACTCCGGGATCGCGCGGGATACGCAGTATTTT. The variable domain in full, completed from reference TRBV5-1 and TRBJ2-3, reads KAGVTQTPRYLIKTRGQQVTLSCSPISGHRSVSWYQQTPGQGLQFLFEYFSETQRNKGNFPGRFSGRQFSNSRSEMNVSTLELGDSALYLCASNSGIARDTQYFGPGTRLTVL.

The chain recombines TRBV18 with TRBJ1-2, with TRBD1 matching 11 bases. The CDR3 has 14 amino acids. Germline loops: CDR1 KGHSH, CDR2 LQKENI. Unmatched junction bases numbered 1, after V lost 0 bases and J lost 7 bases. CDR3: CASSPPDRGLGYTF. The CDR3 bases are TGTGCCAGCTCACCACCGGACAGGGGGCTTGGCTACACCTTC.

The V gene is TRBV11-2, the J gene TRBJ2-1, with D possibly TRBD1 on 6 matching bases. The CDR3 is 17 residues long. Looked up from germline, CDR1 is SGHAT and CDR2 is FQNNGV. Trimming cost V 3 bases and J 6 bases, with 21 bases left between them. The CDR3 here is CASSLYSGTIKVNEQFF. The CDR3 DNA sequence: TGTGCCAGCAGCTTGTATTCCGGGACAATAAAGGTCAATGAGCAGTTCTTC.

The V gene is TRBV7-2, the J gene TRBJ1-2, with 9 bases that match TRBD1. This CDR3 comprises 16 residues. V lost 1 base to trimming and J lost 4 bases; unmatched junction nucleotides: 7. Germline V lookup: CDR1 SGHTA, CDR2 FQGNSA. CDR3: CASSLVPGQGGYGYTF. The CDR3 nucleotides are TGTGCCAGCAGCTTAGTACCGGGACAGGGTGGCTATGGCTACACCTTC.

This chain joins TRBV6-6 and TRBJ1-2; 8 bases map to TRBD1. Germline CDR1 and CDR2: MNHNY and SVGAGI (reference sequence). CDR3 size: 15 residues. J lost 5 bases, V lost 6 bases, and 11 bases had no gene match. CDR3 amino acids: CASRNDGTGSYGYTF. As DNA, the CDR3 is TGTGCCAGCAGAAATGACGGGACAGGCTCTTATGGCTACACCTTC.

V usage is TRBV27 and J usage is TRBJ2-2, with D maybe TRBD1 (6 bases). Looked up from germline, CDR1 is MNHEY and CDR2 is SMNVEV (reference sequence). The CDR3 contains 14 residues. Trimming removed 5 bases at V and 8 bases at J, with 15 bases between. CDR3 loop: CASSPTGLRGELFF. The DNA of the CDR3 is TGTGCCAGCAGTCCTACAGGGTTAAGGGGGGAGCTGTTTTTT.

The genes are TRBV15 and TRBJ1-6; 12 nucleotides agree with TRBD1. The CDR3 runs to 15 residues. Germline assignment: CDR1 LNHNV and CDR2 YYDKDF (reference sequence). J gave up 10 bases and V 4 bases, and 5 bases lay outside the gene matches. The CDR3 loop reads CATSKGTGGVSPLHF. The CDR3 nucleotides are TGTGCCACCAGCAAAGGGACAGGGGGCGTCTCACCCCTCCACTTT.

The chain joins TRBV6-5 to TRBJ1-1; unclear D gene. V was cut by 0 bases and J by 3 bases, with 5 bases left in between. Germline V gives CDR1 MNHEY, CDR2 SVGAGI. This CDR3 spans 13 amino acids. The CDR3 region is CASSYSADTEAFF. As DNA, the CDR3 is TGTGCCAGCAGTTACTCGGCAGACACTGAAGCTTTCTTT.

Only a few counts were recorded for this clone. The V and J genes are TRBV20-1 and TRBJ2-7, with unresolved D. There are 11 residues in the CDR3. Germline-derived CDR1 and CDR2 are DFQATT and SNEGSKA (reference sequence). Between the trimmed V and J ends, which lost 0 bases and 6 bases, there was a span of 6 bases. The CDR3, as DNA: TGCAGTGCTAGAGATTTCGGCGAGCAGTACTTC. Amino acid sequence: CSARDFGEQYF.

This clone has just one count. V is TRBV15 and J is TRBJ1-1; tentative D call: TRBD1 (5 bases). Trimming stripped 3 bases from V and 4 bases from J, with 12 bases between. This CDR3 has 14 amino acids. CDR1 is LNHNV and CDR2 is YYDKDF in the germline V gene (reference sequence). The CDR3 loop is CATSSQRGGTEAFF. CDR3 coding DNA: TGTGCCACCAGCAGTCAGAGGGGAGGCACTGAAGCTTTCTTT.

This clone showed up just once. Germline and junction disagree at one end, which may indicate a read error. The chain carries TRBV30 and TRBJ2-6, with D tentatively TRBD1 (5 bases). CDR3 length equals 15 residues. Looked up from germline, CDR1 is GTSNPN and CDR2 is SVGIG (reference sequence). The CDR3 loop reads CAWIPRTSGANGLTF. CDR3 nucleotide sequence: TGTGCCTGGATCCCGCGGACGTCTGGGGCCAACGGCCTGACTTTC.